A selection of T cell receptor beta chains follows, all from one sample in a study of blood T cell repertoires in COVID-19. TCRdb keeps only in-frame clones here, not all; method: immunoSEQ multiplex PCR. This table has tens of thousands of clones, 80% to 85% appearing once. Sequencing was done on a sample of peripheral blood. The source of these receptors is a human donor in a cohort sampled during active COVID-19. Both conserved end residues are part of each CDR3.

J gene: TRBJ2-1
V gene: TRBV5-5
CDR3 protein: CASSLGQGTYNEQFF

J gene: TRBJ1-2
V gene: TRBV2
CDR3 protein: CASSRQGAMLGYTF

J gene: TRBJ2-3
V gene: TRBV9
CDR3 protein: CASSVSSGGADTQYF

J gene: TRBJ2-5
V gene: TRBV2
CDR3 protein: CASSAGGVVTQYF

J gene: TRBJ2-2
V gene: TRBV19
CDR3 protein: CASRANRGEDTGELFF

J gene: TRBJ2-6
V gene: TRBV5-1
CDR3 protein: CASSKGQGLSVGANVLTF

J gene: TRBJ2-1
V gene: TRBV4-1
CDR3 protein: CASSLHTGGGYNEQFF

J gene: TRBJ2-5
V gene: TRBV5-1
CDR3 protein: CASSSGLAGGVETQYF

J gene: TRBJ1-2
V gene: TRBV10-3
CDR3 protein: CATSGQGDFYGYTF

J gene: TRBJ2-1
V gene: TRBV19
CDR3 protein: CASSIGLGLAGVYNEQFF

J gene: TRBJ2-7
V gene: TRBV7-9
CDR3 protein: CASSSGAGEQYF

J gene: TRBJ1-2
V gene: TRBV5-1
CDR3 protein: CASSFGQGTYGYTF

J gene: TRBJ2-7
V gene: TRBV7-2
CDR3 protein: CASSFTYEQYF

J gene: TRBJ2-7
V gene: TRBV6-5
CDR3 protein: CASLLYRGQSEQYF

J gene: TRBJ1-1
V gene: TRBV18
CDR3 protein: CASSPPTGTEAFF

J gene: TRBJ1-2
V gene: TRBV29-1
CDR3 protein: CSVVEAPYGYTF

J gene: TRBJ1-1
V gene: TRBV6-5
CDR3 protein: CASSYGGSNTEAFF

J gene: TRBJ1-1
V gene: TRBV6-5
CDR3 protein: CASRSGGGGTEAFF

J gene: TRBJ1-1
V gene: TRBV7-2
CDR3 protein: CASSLTSILNTEAFF

J gene: TRBJ2-7
V gene: TRBV4-2
CDR3 protein: CASSQGNRFSYEQYF

J gene: TRBJ1-4
V gene: TRBV5-4
CDR3 protein: CASSLEGGTSRKLFF

J gene: TRBJ2-7
V gene: TRBV13
CDR3 protein: CASRRQGASYEQYF

J gene: TRBJ1-2
V gene: TRBV24-1
CDR3 protein: CATSDPGGDYGYTF

J gene: TRBJ1-2
V gene: TRBV18
CDR3 protein: CASSPGEGDGYTF